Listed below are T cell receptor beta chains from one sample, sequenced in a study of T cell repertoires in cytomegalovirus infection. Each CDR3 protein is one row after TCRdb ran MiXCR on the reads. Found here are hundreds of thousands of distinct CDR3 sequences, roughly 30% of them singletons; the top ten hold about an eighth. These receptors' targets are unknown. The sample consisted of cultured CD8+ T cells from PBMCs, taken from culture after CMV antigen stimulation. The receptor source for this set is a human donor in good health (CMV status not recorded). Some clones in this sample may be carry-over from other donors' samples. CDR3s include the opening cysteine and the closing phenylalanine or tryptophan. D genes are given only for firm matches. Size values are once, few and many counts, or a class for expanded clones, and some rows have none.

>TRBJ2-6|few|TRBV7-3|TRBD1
TGTGCCAGCAGCTTATCTGGACAGGGGCTCTCTGGGGCCAACGTCCTGACTTTC
CASSLSGQGLSGANVLTF
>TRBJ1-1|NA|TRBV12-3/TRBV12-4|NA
TGTGCCAGCAGTTTCGCGATCATGAACACTGAAGCTTTCTTT
CASSFAIMNTEAFF
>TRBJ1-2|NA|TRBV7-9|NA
TGTGCCAGCAGCTTAGTAATCCGGACGGCAAACTATGGCTACACCTTC
CASSLVIRTANYGYTF
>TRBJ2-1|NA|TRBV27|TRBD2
TGTGCCAGCAGCTCGCGCGGGGCTAGCGGGGGGGCCGAGCAGTTCTTC
CASSSRGASGGAEQFF
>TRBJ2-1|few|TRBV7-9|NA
TGTGCCAGCAGCCCGACAGCGGGTGAGCAGTTCTTC
CASSPTAGEQFF
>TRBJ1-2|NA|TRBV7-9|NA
TGTGCCAGCAGCCCGGGACGGGGCTTGGACTATGGCTACACCTTC
CASSPGRGLDYGYTF
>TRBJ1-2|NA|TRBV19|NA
TGTGCCAGTAGTATAGAGGTATCCTATGGCTACACCTTC
CASSIEVSYGYTF
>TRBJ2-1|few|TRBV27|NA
TGTGCCAGCAGCCTAGGCTCTCAGAGCTCCTACAATGAGCAGTTCTTC
CASSLGSQSSYNEQFF
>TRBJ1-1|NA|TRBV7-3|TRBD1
TGTGCCAGCAGCTCCGGGACAGGGCTTCTCGGTGAAGCTTTCTTT
CASSSGTGLLGEAFF
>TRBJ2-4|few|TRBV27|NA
TGTGCCAGCAGTTTATCGCTAGGGGGCGGGGGTCTAGCCAAAAACATTCAGTACTTC
CASSLSLGGGGLAKNIQYF
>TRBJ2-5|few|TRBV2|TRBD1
TGTGCCACTTTACCGGGACAGAAGTACCAAGAGACCCAGTACTTC
CATLPGQKYQETQYF
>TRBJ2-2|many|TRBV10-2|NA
TGCGCCAGCGACCAGGGGAACGCCGGGGAGCTGTTTTTT
CASDQGNAGELFF
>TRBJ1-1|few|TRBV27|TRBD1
TGTGCCAGCAGTTTATCTCGGACAGGTTTAGGAGCTTTCTTT
CASSLSRTGLGAFF
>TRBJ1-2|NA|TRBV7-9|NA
TGTGCCAGCAGCTTAGGAGTTAGACTTAACTATGGCTACACCTTC
CASSLGVRLNYGYTF
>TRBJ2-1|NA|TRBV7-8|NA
TGTGCCAGCAGCTCAAAGGGGGGGTCCTACAATGAGCAGTTCTTC
CASSSKGGSYNEQFF
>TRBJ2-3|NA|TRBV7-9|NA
TGTGCCAGCCCTGACCGGGACTTCAGCACAGATACGCAGTATTTT
CASPDRDFSTDTQYF
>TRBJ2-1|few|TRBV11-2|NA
TGTGCCAGCAGCTTAGAACTGGGGAGCTCCTACAATGAGCAGTTCTTC
CASSLELGSSYNEQFF
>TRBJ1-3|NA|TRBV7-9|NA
TGTGCCAGCAGCGACCCCAGGATCTCTGGAAACACCATATATTTT
CASSDPRISGNTIYF
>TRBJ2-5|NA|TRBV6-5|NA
TGTGCCAGCAGTTACTCAGTGGGGAGTGGAGAGACCCGGTACTTC
CASSYSVGSGETRYF
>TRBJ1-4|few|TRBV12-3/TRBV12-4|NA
TGTGCCAGCAGTCCACAGGCAGCAACTAATGAAAAACTGTTTTTT
CASSPQAATNEKLFF
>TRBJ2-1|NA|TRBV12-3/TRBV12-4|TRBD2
TGTGCCAGCAGGCCCGGTAGCGGGGCCTCCTACAATGAGCAGTTCTTC
CASRPGSGASYNEQFF
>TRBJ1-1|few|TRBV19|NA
TGTGCCAGTAGTTACGGCAAGATGAACACTGAAGCTTTCTTT
CASSYGKMNTEAFF
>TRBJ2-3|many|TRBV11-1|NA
TGTGCCAGCAGCTTAGGGGCGGTAACGCAGTATTTT
CASSLGAVTQYF
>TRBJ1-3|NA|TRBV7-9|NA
TGTGCCAGCAGCATGACCAGGCTTCCCTCTGGAAACACCATATATTTT
CASSMTRLPSGNTIYF
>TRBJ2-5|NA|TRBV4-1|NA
TGCGCCAGCAGCCAAGATGGAGTGGGGGGGCTGGAGACCCAGTACTTC
CASSQDGVGGLETQYF
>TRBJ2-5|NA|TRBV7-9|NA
TGTGCCAGTACGCCGGGCGAGACCCAGTACTTC
CASTPGETQYF
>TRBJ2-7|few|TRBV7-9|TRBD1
TGTGCCAGCAGCCGTACAGGGGGCAGGACATACGAGCAGTACTTC
CASSRTGGRTYEQYF
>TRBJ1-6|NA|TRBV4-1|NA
TGCGCCAGCAGCCAAGAAGCCCCCTCTAGCTCCTATAATTCACCCCTCCACTTT
CASSQEAPSSSYNSPLHF
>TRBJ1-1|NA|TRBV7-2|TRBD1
TGTGCCAGCAGCTTAGCCCCGCAGGGGGGCACTGAAGCTTTCTTT
CASSLAPQGGTEAFF
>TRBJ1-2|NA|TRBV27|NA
TGTGCCAGCAGAACGCCCCGTGAGAGGGCGGCTGGCTACACCTTC
CASRTPRERAAGYTF
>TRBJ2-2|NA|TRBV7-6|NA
TGTGCCAGCAGCTTCTGGGAGACCGGGGAGCTGTTTTTT
CASSFWETGELFF
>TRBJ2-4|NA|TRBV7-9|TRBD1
TGTGCCAGCAGCTATCCACCGGGACAGCTAGCCAAAAACATTCAGTACTTC
CASSYPPGQLAKNIQYF
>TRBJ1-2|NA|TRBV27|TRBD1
TGTGCCAGCGTATCTGCGGCCACCACGACAGGGTTCTATGGCTACACCTTC
CASVSAATTTGFYGYTF
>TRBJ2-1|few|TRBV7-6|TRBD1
TGTGCCAGCAGCCGTTTGGGACAGGGCGCCGCCTACAATGAGCAGTTCTTC
CASSRLGQGAAYNEQFF
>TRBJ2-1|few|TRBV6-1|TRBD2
TGTGCCAGCAGTAAGTCTAGCGGGGGGGCCTACAATGAGCAGTTCTTC
CASSKSSGGAYNEQFF
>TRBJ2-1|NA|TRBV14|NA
TGTGCCAGCAGCCAGCCTGGCGTCGGCTCCTACAATGAGCAGTTCTTC
CASSQPGVGSYNEQFF
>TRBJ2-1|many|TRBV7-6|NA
TGTGCCAGCAGCTTAAAACCCCCTCGGACTAACTACAATGAGCAGTTCTTC
CASSLKPPRTNYNEQFF
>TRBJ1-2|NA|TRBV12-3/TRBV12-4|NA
TGTGCCACCCCAAAAAGACGGGGGGCAGCTAACTATGGCTACACCTTC
CATPKRRGAANYGYTF
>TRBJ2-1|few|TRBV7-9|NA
TGTGCCAGCAGCCCCGCGAGGGGAGAGCAGTTCTTC
CASSPARGEQFF
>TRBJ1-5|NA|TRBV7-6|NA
TGTGCCAGCAGCTTAGGGGGGTACGGCAATCAGCCCCAGCATTTT
CASSLGGYGNQPQHF
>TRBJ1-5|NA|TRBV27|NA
TGTGCCAGCAGTTTTCATAGCAATCAGCCCCAGCATTTT
CASSFHSNQPQHF
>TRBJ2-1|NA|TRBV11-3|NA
TGTGCCAGCAGCTTAGTTTGGACCGGGTACAATGAGCAGTTCTTC
CASSLVWTGYNEQFF
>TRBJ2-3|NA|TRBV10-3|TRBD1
TGTGCCATCACCTCCGGGACAGGGATCCCGACAGATACGCAGTATTTT
CAITSGTGIPTDTQYF
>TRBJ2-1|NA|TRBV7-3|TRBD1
TGTGCCAGCAGCTTAATAGGGACAGGTTACAATGAGCAGTTCTTC
CASSLIGTGYNEQFF
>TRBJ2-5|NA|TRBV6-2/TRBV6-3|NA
TGTGCCAGCAGTTACTCCTGGGGGCAAAAAGAGACCCAGTACTTC
CASSYSWGQKETQYF